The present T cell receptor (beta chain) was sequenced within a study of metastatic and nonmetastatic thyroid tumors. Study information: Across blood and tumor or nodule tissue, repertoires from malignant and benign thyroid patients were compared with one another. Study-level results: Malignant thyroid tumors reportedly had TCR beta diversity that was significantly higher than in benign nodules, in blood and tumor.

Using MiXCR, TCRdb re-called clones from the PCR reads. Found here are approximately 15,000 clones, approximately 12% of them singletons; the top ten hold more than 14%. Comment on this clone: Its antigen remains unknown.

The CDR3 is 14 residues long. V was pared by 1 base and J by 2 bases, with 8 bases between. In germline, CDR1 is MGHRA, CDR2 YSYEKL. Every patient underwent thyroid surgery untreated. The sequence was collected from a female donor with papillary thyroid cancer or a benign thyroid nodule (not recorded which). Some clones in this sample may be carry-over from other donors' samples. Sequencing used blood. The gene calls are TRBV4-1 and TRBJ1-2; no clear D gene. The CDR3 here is CASSQGLQNYGYTF. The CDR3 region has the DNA TGCGCCAGCAGCCAAGGTTTACAGAACTATGGCTACACCTTC.